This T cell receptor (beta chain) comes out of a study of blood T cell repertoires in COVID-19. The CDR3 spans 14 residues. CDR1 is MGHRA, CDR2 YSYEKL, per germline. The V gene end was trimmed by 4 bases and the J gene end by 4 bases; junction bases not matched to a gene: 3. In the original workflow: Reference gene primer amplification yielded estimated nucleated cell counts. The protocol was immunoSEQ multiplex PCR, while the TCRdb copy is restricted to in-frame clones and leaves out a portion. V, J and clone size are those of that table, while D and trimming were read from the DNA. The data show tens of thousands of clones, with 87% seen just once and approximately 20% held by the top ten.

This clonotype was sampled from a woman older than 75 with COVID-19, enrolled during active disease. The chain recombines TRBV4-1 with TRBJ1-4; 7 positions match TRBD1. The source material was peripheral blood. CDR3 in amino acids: CASSPGQFNEKLFF. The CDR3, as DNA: TGCGCCAGCAGCCCGGGACAGTTTAATGAAAAACTGTTTTTT.